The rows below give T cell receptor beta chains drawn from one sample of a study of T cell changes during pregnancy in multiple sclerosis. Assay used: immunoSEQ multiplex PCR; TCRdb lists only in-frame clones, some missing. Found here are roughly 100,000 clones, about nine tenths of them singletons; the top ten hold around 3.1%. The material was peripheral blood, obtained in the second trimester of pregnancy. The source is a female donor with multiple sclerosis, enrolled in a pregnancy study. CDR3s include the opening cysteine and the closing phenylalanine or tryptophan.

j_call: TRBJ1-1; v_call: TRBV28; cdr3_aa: CASTQQGAFEAFF
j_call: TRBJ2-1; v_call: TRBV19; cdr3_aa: CASSRVAGGFEQFF
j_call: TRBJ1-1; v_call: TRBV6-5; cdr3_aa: CASSQQGSGGTEAFF
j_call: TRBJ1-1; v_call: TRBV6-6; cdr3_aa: CASSYTRDRGAFF
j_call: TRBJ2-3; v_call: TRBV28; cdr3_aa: CASKTAGGADTQYF
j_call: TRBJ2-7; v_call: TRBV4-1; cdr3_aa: CASSEIASGSYEQYF
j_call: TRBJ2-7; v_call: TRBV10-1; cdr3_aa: CASSESIGRCRGFLLSHGEQYF
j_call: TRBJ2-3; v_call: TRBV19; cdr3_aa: CATSGSSTDTQYF
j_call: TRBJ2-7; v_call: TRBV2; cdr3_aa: CASGRETYEQYF
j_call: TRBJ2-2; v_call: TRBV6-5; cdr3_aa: CASRTAGELFF
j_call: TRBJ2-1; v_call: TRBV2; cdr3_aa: CASRGRALGYNEQFF
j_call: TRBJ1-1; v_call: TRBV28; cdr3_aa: CASPKPGTLGTEAFF
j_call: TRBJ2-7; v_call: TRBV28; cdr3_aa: CASSLIGTEYEQYF
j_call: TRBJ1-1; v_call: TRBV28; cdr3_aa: CASSSPNRGLVNTEAFF
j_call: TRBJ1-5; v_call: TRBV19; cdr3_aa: CASIASPLSNQPQHF
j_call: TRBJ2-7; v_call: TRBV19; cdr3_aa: CASSLRYQGPYEQYF
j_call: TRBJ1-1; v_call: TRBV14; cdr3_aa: CASSPSGTGKAFF
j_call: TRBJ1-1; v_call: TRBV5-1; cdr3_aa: CASSLGGTGKNTEAFF
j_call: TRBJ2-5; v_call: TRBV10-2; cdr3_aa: CASSESSGRTTETQYF
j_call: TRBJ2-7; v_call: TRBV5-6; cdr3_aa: CASSLVGGTSYEQYF
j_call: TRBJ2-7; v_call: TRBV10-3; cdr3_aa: CAALGGSSYEQYF
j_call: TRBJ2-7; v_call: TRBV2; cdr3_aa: CASRLRTALLAGGLEQYF
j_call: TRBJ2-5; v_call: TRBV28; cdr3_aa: CASEGTFQETQYF
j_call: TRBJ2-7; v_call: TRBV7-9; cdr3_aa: CASSAAGTSGSNAAYEQYF
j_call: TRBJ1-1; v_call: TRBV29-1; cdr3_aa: CSVGTPTNTEAFF
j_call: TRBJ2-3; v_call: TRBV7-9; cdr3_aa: CASSFGGAGPFTDTQYF
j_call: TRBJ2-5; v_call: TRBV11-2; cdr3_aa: CASSHRGPETQYF
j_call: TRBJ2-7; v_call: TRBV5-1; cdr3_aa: CASSPGLAVVYEQYF
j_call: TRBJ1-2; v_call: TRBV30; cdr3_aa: CAWSTGNYGYTF
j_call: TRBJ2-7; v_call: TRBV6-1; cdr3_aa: CASGGGSSYEQYF
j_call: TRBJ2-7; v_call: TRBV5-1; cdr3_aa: CASKRERSYEQYF
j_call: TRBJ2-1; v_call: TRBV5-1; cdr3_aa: CASSLSGKNYNEQFF
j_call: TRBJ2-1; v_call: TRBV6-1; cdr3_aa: CASSESTDRGAKSNEQFF
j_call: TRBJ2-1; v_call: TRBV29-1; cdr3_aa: CSVRAGSTYSEQFF
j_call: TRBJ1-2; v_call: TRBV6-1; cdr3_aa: CASTTGPSGYTF
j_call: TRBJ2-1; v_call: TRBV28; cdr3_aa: CASSLENAVDEQFF
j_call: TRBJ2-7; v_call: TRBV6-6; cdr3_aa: CASTRPSTGIYEQYF
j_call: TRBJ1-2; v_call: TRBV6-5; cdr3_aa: CASSYGAGSGYTF
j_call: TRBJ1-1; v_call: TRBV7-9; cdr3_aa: CASSLGQSMNTEAFF
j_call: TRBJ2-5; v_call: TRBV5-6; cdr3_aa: CASSLAQGAIRGAQYF
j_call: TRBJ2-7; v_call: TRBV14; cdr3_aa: CASSPGTSGRYEQYF
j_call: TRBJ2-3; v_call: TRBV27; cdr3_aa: CASRDRVRDTQYF
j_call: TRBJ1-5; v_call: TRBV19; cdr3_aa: CASSPPGSNQPQHF
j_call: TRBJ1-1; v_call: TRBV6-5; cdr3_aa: CASSQGQMLNTEAFF
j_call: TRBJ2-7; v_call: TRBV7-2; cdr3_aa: CASSVTGGDPYEQYF
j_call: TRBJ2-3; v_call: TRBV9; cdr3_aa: CASSAPRGLSTDTQYF
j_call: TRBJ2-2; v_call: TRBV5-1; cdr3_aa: CASSLPGTVTGELFF
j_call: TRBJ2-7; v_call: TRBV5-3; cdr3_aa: CARRDGTGGVDEQYF
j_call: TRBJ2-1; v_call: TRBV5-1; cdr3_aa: CASSQDQTGTGIFEQFF
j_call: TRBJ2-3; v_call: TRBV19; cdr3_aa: CASQRTSGWDTQYF
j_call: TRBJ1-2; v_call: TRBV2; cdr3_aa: CASSFSQGAFNYGYTF
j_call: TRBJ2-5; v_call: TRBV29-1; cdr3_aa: CSVDLAGVRETQYF
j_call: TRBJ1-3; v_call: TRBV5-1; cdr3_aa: CASRQGLSSGNTIYF